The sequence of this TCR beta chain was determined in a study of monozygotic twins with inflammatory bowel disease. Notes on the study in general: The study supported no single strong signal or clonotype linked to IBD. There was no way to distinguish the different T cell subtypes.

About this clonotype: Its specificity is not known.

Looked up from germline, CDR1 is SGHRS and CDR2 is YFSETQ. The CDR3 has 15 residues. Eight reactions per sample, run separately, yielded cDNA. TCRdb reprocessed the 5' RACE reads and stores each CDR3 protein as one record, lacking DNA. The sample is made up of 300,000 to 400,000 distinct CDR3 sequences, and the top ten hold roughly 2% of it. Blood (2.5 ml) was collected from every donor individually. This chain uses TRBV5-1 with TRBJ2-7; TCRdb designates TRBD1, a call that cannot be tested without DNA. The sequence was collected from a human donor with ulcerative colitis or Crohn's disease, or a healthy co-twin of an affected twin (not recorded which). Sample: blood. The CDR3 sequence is CASSPRGVAAYEQYF.